The sequence of this TCR beta chain was determined in a study of human T cells and chemical hapten exposure (dated by TCRdb to about 2021). A note on the overall study: Libraries were pooled for sequencing, and variation in per-sample TCR yields was attributed mainly to small differences in library volumes within the pool. For every blood RNA sample, sequencing covered both the TCR alpha and TCR beta chains. In alopecia patients, the study followed how the peripheral blood TCR repertoire changed in vivo over primary and secondary sensitization to diphenylcyclopropenone (DPC), a hapten. The paper's findings and limits, for the study overall: After repeated subsampling, changes were observed in the strength of the expansion versus patch-test correlation and in the threshold at which the correlation became significant. The number of TCRs above 1 in 1000 frequency did not change with DPC sensitization; there was no evidence of global repertoire structure alterations.

V is shortened by 7 bases, J by 0 bases, and the region joining them spans 25 bases. The CDR3 starts with the cysteine, ends with the phenylalanine, and has 19 residues. CDR3 DNA is the only sequence kept; it has 57 bases, read in frame from the first base. Looking up the germline V gene (reference sequence) yields CDR1 MNHEY and CDR2 SMNVEV. In the paper's terms, the time point label means: healthy volunteer bleed at 6 weeks. Total RNA was extracted from unfractionated whole blood that had been collected in Tempus Blood RNA tubes. Roughly 5 healthy volunteers were used as TCR sequencing controls and were bled at day 0, 2 weeks and 6 weeks. As for this clonotype: Its antigen remains undetermined. One base away there is no much larger clone; base qualities are not given.

To prepare the library, RACE was applied. Sequencing was performed on a NextSeq 500. Library preparation attached unique molecular identifiers to individual cDNA molecules for quantitative, reproducible TCR counting. The original pipeline was this. The median number of TCRs per sample was 90,000 to 100,000, ranging from about 23,224 to 700,000. V, J and CDR3 annotation of the TCR reads was performed with the Decombinator software suite. For PS versus PT1 abundance plots, all samples were subsampled to the same number of TCRs (28,000). Expanded TCRs were defined as absent before sensitization and observed at least eight times at the 2-week time point. TCRdb reworked the public reads: Q25 trimming with fastp, MiXCR clone assembly, productive beta chains retained. Every distinct CDR3 protein forms one entry, paired with its most common genes and DNA. These V and J calls originate from TCRdb's pipeline instead of the authors' own analysis. For this sample there are approximately 34,000 distinct CDR3 sequences; less than 6% appear just once. 9.5% to 15% of the sample is taken by the ten largest.

The chain couples TRBV27 to TRBJ1-3; possibly the D gene is TRBD1, per 6 matching bases. This TCR was recovered from a human donor in good health. Some clones in this sample may be carry-over from other donors' samples. What was sequenced was whole blood. The CDR3 region: CASIPPGQKMISSGNTIYF. The nucleotide sequence is TGTGCCAGCATTCCTCCGGGACAAAAAATGATCAGCTCTGGAAACACCATATATTTT.